These T cell receptor beta chains were read from a single sample in a study of blood T cell repertoires in COVID-19. Repertoires were generated with immunoSEQ multiplex PCR, while TCRdb's copy carries only in-frame clones and drops some. The sample holds about 58,000 clones, about 84% seen once. Material for sequencing was peripheral blood. All receptors derive from a man in his forties with active COVID-19. CDR3s include the opening cysteine and the closing phenylalanine or tryptophan. D genes are given only for firm matches. Clone size appears in some rows only: once, few, many, or a class for an expanded clone.

TRBV30	TRBJ1-1	17	TRBD1	NA	CAWSEAGGGSRPTEAFF	TGTGCCTGGAGCGAAGCAGGGGGCGGTTCAAGGCCCACTGAAGCTTTCTTT
TRBV10-3	TRBJ2-1	14	NA	NA	CAIRSHSSYNEQFF	TGTGCCATTCGTAGTCACAGCTCCTACAATGAGCAGTTCTTC
TRBV5-1	TRBJ2-4	13	NA	NA	CASSSGDLNIQYF	TGCGCCAGCAGTTCGGGAGATCTAAACATTCAGTACTTC
TRBV6-5	TRBJ1-2	14	TRBD1	few	CASSLTGGEYGYTF	TGTGCCAGCAGCCTGACAGGGGGAGAATATGGCTACACCTTC
TRBV28	TRBJ2-7	15	TRBD1	NA	CAIRRGQGDSYEQYF	TGTGCCATCCGTCGGGGACAGGGGGATTCCTACGAGCAGTACTTC
TRBV19	TRBJ2-5	16	TRBD2	NA	CASSITSGSGSETQYF	TGTGCCAGTAGTATTACTAGCGGGAGTGGGTCAGAGACCCAGTACTTC
TRBV5-1	TRBJ2-7	13	NA	few	CASSLPNSYEQYF	TGCGCCAGCAGCTTGCCCAACTCCTACGAGCAGTACTTC
TRBV25-1	TRBJ2-3	16	TRBD2	NA	CASSELAGTYTDTQYF	TGTGCCAGCAGTGAACTAGCGGGAACCTACACAGATACGCAGTATTTT
TRBV5-1	TRBJ2-7	15	TRBD2	NA	CASSAGTSTSYEQYF	TGCGCCAGCAGCGCCGGGACTAGCACTTCCTACGAGCAGTACTTC
TRBV27	TRBJ2-1	15	NA	once	CASRRVGNKYNEQFF	TGTGCCAGCAGGAGGGTAGGCAACAAGTACAATGAGCAGTTCTTC
TRBV7-9	TRBJ1-1	15	TRBD1	few	CASSTRTGGNTEAFF	TGTGCCAGCAGCACACGGACAGGGGGGAACACTGAAGCTTTCTTT
TRBV4-1	TRBJ1-4	14	NA	NA	CASSQSPRVGKLFF	TGCGCCAGCAGCCAATCCCCCAGGGTGGGAAAACTGTTTTTT
TRBV28	TRBJ2-5	16	TRBD2	NA	CASSSGSGTSGETQYF	TGTGCCAGCAGTTCCGGATCCGGGACTAGCGGGGAGACCCAGTACTTC
TRBV5-1	TRBJ2-7	14	NA	NA	CASSLEGAAYEQYF	TGCGCCAGCAGCCTGGAGGGGGCCGCCTACGAGCAGTACTTC
TRBV30	TRBJ2-7	14	TRBD2	few	CAWRVKGGSYEQYF	TGTGCCTGGAGAGTTAAGGGCGGGAGCTACGAGCAGTACTTC
TRBV5-6	TRBJ1-1	14	NA	once	CASSFIEVAAEAFF	TGTGCCAGCAGCTTTATTGAAGTTGCAGCTGAAGCTTTCTTT
TRBV6-5	TRBJ2-2	14	TRBD2	once	CDIAGGPYTGELFF	TGTGACATAGCGGGAGGCCCCTACACCGGGGAGCTGTTTTTT
TRBV10-3	TRBJ1-6	17	TRBD1	NA	CAICAGTGGDFGSPLHF	TGTGCCATCTGCGCCGGGACAGGGGGCGATTTTGGTTCACCCCTCCACTTT
TRBV7-2	TRBJ1-4	15	NA	few	CASSSEGTLGETLFF	TGTGCCAGCAGCTCGGAGGGGACTCTCGGGGAAACTCTGTTTTTT
TRBV18	TRBJ1-1	15	TRBD1	NA	CASSLPRGPYTEAFF	TGTGCCAGCTCACTCCCCAGGGGGCCCTACACTGAAGCTTTCTTT
TRBV30	TRBJ2-3	13	NA	NA	CAWRGAPTDTQYF	TGTGCCTGGAGGGGGGCGCCCACAGATACGCAGTATTTT
TRBV6-1	TRBJ1-4	14	TRBD1	NA	CASSERSTGGKLFF	TGTGCCAGCAGTGAAAGGTCGACAGGGGGAAAACTGTTTTTT
TRBV9	TRBJ2-2	17	TRBD1	NA	CASSVEYRGREGGELFF	TGTGCCAGCAGCGTAGAGTACAGGGGGCGCGAGGGCGGGGAGCTGTTTTTT
TRBV5-4	TRBJ2-7	13	NA	few	CASSLGGRYEQYF	TGTGCCAGCAGCTTGGGGGGCAGATACGAGCAGTACTTC
TRBV5-1	TRBJ1-2	15	NA	NA	CASSLEPRAAYGYTF	TGCGCCAGCAGCTTGGAACCCAGGGCGGCCTATGGCTACACCTTC
TRBV15	TRBJ2-1	15	TRBD1	NA	CATSRETGWYNEQFF	TGTGCCACCAGCAGAGAGACAGGGTGGTACAATGAGCAGTTCTTC
TRBV28	TRBJ1-1	16	TRBD1	once	CASSLIFGTGRTEAFF	TGTGCCAGCAGTTTAATCTTCGGGACAGGGAGGACTGAAGCTTTCTTT
TRBV19	TRBJ2-1	17	TRBD2	NA	CASSTRTSGRATDEQFF	TGTGCCAGTAGTACCAGGACTAGCGGGAGGGCAACGGATGAGCAGTTCTTC
TRBV3-1/TRBV3-2	TRBJ2-2	16	NA	NA	CASSQDYRQNTGELFF	TGTGCCAGCAGCCAAGATTACAGGCAGAACACCGGGGAGCTGTTTTTT
TRBV19	TRBJ1-2	15	TRBD1	NA	CASSVTGQWFYGYTF	TGTGCCAGTAGTGTTACGGGACAGTGGTTCTATGGCTACACCTTC
TRBV24-1	TRBJ2-1	14	TRBD2	NA	CATQGLASYNEQFF	TGTGCCACCCAGGGACTAGCGAGTTACAATGAGCAGTTCTTC
TRBV10-3	TRBJ2-3	16	TRBD2	NA	CAISESQGGRADTQYF	TGTGCCATCAGTGAGTCGCAGGGCGGGAGGGCAGATACGCAGTATTTT
TRBV28	TRBJ1-4	14	NA	NA	CASSSGQINEKLFF	TGTGCCAGCAGTTCCGGACAGATTAATGAAAAACTGTTTTTT
TRBV7-3	TRBJ1-1	14	NA	many	CASSLQAGNTEAFF	TGTGCCAGCAGCTTACAGGCGGGGAACACTGAAGCTTTCTTT
TRBV18	TRBJ2-7	14	NA	NA	CASSQAGGSYEQYF	TGTGCCAGCTCCCAGGCGGGCGGCTCCTACGAGCAGTACTTC
TRBV9	TRBJ2-3	15	NA	NA	CASSVEDGSTDTQYF	TGTGCCAGCAGCGTAGAAGACGGGAGCACAGATACGCAGTATTTT
TRBV19	TRBJ1-3	15	NA	NA	CASSREARNGNTIYF	TGTGCCAGTAGCCGAGAAGCGAGGAACGGAAACACCATATATTTT
TRBV20-1	TRBJ2-7	19	TRBD1	NA	CSASPLFPRTGEVSYEQYF	TGCAGTGCTAGTCCCCTCTTCCCGAGGACAGGGGAGGTTTCCTACGAGCAGTACTTC
TRBV3-1/TRBV3-2	TRBJ2-5	15	TRBD1	NA	CASSEDRASWVTQYF	TGTGCCAGCAGCGAGGACAGGGCTTCGTGGGTGACCCAGTACTTC
TRBV6-5	TRBJ2-2	14	TRBD2	NA	CASRLAGAVGELFF	TGTGCCAGCAGACTAGCGGGGGCCGTTGGGGAGCTGTTTTTT
TRBV6-6	TRBJ2-7	15	NA	NA	CASRISRDTAAEQYF	TGTGCCAGCCGGATATCCCGGGACACCGCCGCCGAGCAGTACTTC
TRBV10-3	TRBJ2-3	16	TRBD1	NA	CAISESRTGATDTQYF	TGTGCCATCAGTGAGTCCAGGACAGGGGCCACAGATACGCAGTATTTT
TRBV14	TRBJ2-7	15	NA	once	CASSQDYGISYEQYF	TGTGCCAGCAGCCAAGATTACGGGATCTCCTACGAGCAGTACTTC
TRBV29-1	TRBJ2-3	13	NA	NA	CSVESPITDTQYF	TGCAGCGTTGAGTCACCTATCACAGATACGCAGTATTTT
TRBV18	TRBJ1-3	17	TRBD1	NA	CASSPLRQGGTGNTIYF	TGTGCCAGCTCACCACTGAGACAGGGCGGCACTGGAAACACCATATATTTT
TRBV6-1	TRBJ2-7	15	TRBD2	NA	CASSEARRGGAEQYF	TGTGCCAGCAGTGAAGCGCGCCGGGGAGGGGCCGAGCAGTACTTC